This TCR beta chain was profiled in a study of blood T cell repertoires in COVID-19. Assay used: immunoSEQ multiplex PCR; TCRdb lists only in-frame clones, some missing. The sample lists around 180,000 clones, roughly four fifths occurring once. The TCR was taken from a human donor in a cohort sampled during active COVID-19. The sample comprised peripheral blood.

The CDR3 DNA sequence: TGCGCCAGCAGCGAGGGACAGGAAGCCTACGAGCAGTACTTC. It specifies CASSEGQEAYEQYF. The chain has TRBV5-1 and TRBJ2-7; 8 positions agree with TRBD1. The V and J ends lost 4 bases and 2 bases, in that order; junction bases with no gene match: 5. The CDR3 runs to 14 residues. Germline CDR1 is SGHRS and CDR2 is YFSETQ.